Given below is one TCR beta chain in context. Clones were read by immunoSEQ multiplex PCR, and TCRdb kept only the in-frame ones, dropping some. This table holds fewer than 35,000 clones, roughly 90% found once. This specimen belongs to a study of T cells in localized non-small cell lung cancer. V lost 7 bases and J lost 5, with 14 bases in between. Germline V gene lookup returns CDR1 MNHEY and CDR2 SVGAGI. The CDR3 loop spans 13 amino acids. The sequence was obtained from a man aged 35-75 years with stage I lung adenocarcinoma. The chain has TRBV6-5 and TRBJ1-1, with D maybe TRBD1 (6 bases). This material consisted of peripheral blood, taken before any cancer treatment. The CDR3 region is CASTGEEGTEAFF. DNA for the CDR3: TGTGCCAGCACAGGGGAAGAAGGGACTGAAGCTTTCTTT.